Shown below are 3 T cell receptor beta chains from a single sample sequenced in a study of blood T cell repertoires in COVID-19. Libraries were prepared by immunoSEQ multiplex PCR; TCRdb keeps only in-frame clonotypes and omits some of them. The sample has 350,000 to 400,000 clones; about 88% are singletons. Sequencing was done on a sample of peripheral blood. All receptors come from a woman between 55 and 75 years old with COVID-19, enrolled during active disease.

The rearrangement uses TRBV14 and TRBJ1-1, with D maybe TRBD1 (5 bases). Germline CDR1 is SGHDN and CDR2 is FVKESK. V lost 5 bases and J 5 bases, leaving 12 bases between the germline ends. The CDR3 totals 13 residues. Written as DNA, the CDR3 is TGTGCCAGCAGCATGGGGGGAGCGACTGAAGCTTTCTTT. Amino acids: CASSMGGATEAFF.

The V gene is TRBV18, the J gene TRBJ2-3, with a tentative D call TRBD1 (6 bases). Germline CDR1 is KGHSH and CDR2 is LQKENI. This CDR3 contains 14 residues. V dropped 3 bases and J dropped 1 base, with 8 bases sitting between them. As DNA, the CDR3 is TGTGCCAGCTCACCTTACAGGGGCACAGATACGCAGTATTTT. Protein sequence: CASSPYRGTDTQYF.

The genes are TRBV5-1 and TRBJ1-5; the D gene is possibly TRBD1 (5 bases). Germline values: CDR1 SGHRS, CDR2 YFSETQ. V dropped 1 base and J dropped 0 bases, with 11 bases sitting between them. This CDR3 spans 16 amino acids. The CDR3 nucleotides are TGCGCCAGCAGCTTGAGGCCGACAGATAGCAATCAGCCCCAGCATTTT. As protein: CASSLRPTDSNQPQHF.